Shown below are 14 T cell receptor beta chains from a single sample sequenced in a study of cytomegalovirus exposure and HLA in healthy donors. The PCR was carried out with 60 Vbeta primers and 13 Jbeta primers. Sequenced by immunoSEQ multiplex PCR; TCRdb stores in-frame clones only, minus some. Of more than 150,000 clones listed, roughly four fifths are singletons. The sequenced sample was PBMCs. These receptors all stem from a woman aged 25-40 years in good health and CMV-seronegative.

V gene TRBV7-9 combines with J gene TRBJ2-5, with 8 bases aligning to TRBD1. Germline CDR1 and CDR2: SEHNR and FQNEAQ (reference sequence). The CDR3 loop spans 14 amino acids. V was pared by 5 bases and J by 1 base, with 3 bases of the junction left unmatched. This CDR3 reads CASSITGGQETQYF. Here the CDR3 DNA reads TGTGCCAGCAGCATAACAGGGGGCCAAGAGACCCAGTACTTC. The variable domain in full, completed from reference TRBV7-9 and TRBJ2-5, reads DTGVSQNPRHKITKRGQNVTFRCDPISEHNRLYWYRQTLGQGPEFLTYFQNEAQLEKSRLLSDRFSAERPKGSFSTLEIQRTEQGDSAMYLCASSITGGQETQYFGPGTRLLVL.

In DNA form, the CDR3 reads TGTGCCAGCAGTTTATGGGCCCTTGGTGGCTTCAACGAGCAGTACTTC. It yields the protein CASSLWALGGFNEQYF. The chain uses TRBV28 and TRBJ2-7; no reliable D call. Trimming removed 0 bases at V and 5 bases at J, with 17 bases between. The CDR3 contains 16 residues. Germline loops: CDR1 MDHEN, CDR2 SYDVKM.

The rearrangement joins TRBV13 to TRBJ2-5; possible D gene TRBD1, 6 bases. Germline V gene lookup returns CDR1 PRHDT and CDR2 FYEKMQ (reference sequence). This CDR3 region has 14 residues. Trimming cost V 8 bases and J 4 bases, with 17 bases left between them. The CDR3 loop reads CASGHVGAGETQYF. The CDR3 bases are TGTGCCAGCGGACATGTGGGGGCGGGAGAGACCCAGTACTTC.

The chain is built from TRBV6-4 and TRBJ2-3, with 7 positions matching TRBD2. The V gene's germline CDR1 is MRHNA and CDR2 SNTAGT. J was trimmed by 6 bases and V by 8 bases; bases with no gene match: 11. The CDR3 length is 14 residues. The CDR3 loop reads CASRSTSVGDTQYF. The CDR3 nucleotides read TGTGCCAGCCGGAGCACTAGCGTAGGGGATACGCAGTATTTT.

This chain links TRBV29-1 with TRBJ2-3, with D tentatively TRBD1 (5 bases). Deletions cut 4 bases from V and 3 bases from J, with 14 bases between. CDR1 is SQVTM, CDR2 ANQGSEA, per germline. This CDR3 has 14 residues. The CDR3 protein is CSVVKGMRTDTQYF. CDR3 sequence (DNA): TGCAGCGTTGTAAAGGGGATGAGGACAGATACGCAGTATTTT.

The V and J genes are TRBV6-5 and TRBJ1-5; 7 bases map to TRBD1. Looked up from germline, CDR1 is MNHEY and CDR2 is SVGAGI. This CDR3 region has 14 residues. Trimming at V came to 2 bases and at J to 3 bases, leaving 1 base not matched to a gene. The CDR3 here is CASSYDRVNQPQHF. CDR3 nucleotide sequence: TGTGCCAGCAGTTACGACAGGGTCAATCAGCCCCAGCATTTT.

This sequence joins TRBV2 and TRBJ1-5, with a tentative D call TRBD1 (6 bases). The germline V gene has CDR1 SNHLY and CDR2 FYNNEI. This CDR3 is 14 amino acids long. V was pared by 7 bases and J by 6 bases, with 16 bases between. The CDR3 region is CASTEWGRVQPQHF. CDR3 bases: TGTGCCAGCACCGAATGGGGGCGGGTTCAGCCCCAGCATTTT.

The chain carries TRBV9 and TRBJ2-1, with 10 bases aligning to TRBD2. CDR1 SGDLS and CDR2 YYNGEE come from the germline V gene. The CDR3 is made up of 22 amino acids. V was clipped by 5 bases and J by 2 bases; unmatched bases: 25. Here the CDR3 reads CASRKGSRGLAASNTTYNEQFF. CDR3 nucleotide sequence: TGTGCCAGCAGGAAGGGGTCTAGAGGACTAGCGGCGTCGAACACTACCTACAATGAGCAGTTCTTC.

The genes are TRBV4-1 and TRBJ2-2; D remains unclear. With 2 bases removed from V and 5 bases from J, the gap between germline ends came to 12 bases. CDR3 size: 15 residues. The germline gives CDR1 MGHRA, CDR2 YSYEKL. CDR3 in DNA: TGCGCCAGCAGCCAATTAGTACTCGGGACCGGGGAGCTGTTTTTT. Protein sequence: CASSQLVLGTGELFF.

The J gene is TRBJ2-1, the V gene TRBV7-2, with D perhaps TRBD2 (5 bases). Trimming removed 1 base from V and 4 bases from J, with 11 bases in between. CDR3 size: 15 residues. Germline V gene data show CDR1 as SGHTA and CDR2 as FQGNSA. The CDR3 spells CASSLDGGQYNEQFF. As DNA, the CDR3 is TGTGCCAGCAGCTTAGACGGCGGGCAGTACAATGAGCAGTTCTTC.

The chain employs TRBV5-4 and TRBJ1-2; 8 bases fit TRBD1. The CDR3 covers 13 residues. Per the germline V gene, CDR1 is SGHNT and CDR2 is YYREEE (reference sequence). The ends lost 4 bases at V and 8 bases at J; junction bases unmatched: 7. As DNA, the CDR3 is TGTGCCAGCAGCGGAGACAGGGGAGGCGGCTACACCTTC. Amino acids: CASSGDRGGGYTF.

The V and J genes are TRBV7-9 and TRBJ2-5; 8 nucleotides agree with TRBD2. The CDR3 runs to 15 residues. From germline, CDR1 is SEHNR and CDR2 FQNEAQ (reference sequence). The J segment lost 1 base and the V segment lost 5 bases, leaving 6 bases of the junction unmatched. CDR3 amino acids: CASSLREGTQETQYF. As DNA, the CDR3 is TGTGCCAGCAGCCTCCGGGAGGGAACCCAAGAGACCCAGTACTTC.

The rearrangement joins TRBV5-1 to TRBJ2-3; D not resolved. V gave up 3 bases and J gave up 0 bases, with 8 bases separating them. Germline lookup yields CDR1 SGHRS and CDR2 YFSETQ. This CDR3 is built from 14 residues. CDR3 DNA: TGCGCCAGCAGCTCCCGACAAAGCACAGATACGCAGTATTTT. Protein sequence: CASSSRQSTDTQYF.

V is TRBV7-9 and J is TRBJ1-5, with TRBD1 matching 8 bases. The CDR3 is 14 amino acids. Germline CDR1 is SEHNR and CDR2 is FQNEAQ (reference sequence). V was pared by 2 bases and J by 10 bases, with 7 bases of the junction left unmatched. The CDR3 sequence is CASSLNQGADPQHF. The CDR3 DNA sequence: TGTGCCAGCAGCTTAAACCAGGGGGCGGACCCCCAGCATTTT.